This T cell receptor (beta chain) was observed in a study of shared clonotypes between healthy human individuals. TCRdb keeps only in-frame clones here, not all; method: immunoSEQ multiplex PCR. Found here are more than 1.2 million clones, just under 99% of them singletons; the top ten hold roughly 0.36%. Donors comprised only Caucasian adults living in Nashville, Tennessee. The authors divided CD4+ cells into CD45RA+ naive and CD45RA-negative memory subsets. V was cut by 5 bases and J by 2 bases, with 13 bases left in between. The V gene's germline CDR1 is SGHVS and CDR2 FQNEAQ. The CDR3 contains 14 residues.

The rearrangement joins TRBV7-8 to TRBJ2-7; perhaps TRBD2 as D (6 bases). The TCR comes from a man between 25 and 39 years old in good health. The sample consisted of naive CD4+ T cells sorted from blood. Specified subset: CD45RA+ positively selected. Here the CDR3 reads CASSLGLDTYEQYF. In nucleotides, the CDR3 is TGTGCCAGCAGCCTGGGACTGGATACCTACGAGCAGTACTTC.